Listed here are 8 T cell receptor beta chains from one sample, sequenced in a study of cytomegalovirus exposure and HLA in healthy donors. 13 Jbeta primers and 60 Vbeta primers were used for the PCR. Profiling relied on immunoSEQ multiplex PCR, and the TCRdb table lists in-frame clones only, not all of them. The data show 120,000 or so clones, 80% seen once. Input material: PBMCs. The receptors were gathered from a man aged 45 to 65 in good health and CMV-seronegative.

This clone was found a few times. The CDR3 sequence is CASSSDTHYEQYF. CDR3 coding DNA: TGCGCCAGCAGCTCGGACACTCACTACGAGCAGTACTTC. V and J are TRBV5-1 and TRBJ2-7; a possible D gene is TRBD1 (5 bases). CDR3 length: 13 amino acids. Trimming left V 3 bases short and J 3 bases short, with 10 bases between. Germline values: CDR1 SGHRS, CDR2 YFSETQ.

The sample holds a few counts of this clone. The chain uses TRBV19 and TRBJ1-4; TRBD1 agrees at 8 bases. This CDR3 comprises 14 residues. Per the germline V gene, CDR1 is LNHDA and CDR2 is SQIVND (reference sequence). Trimming cost V 6 bases and J 5 bases; bases outside gene matches: 5. The CDR3 DNA reads as TGTGCCAGTAGCTCTCGGACAGGGAATGAAAAACTGTTTTTT. Amino acid sequence: CASSSRTGNEKLFF. The variable domain in full, with the rest retrieved from reference TRBV19 and TRBJ1-4, is DGGITQSPKYLFRKEGQNVTLSCEQNLNHDAMYWYRQDPGQGLRLIYYSQIVNDFQKGDIAEGYSVSREKKESFPLTVTSAQKNPTAFYLCASSSRTGNEKLFFGSGTQLSVL.

The V and J genes are TRBV19 and TRBJ1-6; 11 positions agree with TRBD1. The CDR3 sequence is 15 residues long. Trimming at V came to 0 bases and at J to 14 bases, leaving 6 bases not matched to a gene. The germline gives CDR1 LNHDA, CDR2 SQIVND (reference sequence). CDR3 bases: TGTGCCAGTAGTATAGAGACCGGACAGGGGGCCACCCTCCACTTT. Translated, it gives CASSIETGQGATLHF.

The genes are TRBV6-5 and TRBJ1-2; D is possibly TRBD1 (5 bases). The CDR3 runs 13 residues. With 0 bases removed from V and 8 bases from J, the gap between germline ends came to 10 bases. The germline V gene encodes CDR1 MNHEY and CDR2 SVGAGI. The CDR3 reads CASSYSGLAGYTF. CDR3 nucleotide sequence: TGTGCCAGCAGTTACTCGGGGCTGGCAGGCTACACCTTC.

V and J are TRBV15 and TRBJ2-7, with 8 bases aligning to TRBD1. Germline loops: CDR1 LNHNV, CDR2 YYDKDF (reference sequence). The CDR3 extends over 14 amino acids. Trimming at V came to 3 bases and at J to 6 bases, leaving 7 bases not matched to a gene. The CDR3 loop is CATSRGGQDPEQYF. CDR3 in DNA: TGTGCCACCAGCAGGGGGGGACAGGACCCCGAGCAGTACTTC.

The sample holds one count of this clone. The V and J genes are TRBV6-5 and TRBJ2-5; D may be TRBD1 (5 bases). The CDR3 extends over 13 amino acids. Trimming pared 9 bases from V and 0 bases from J, leaving 11 bases between. Germline CDR1 and CDR2: MNHEY and SVGAGI. CDR3 sequence (DNA): TGTGCCAGGAGACAGCTGTACCAAGAGACCCAGTACTTC. Translating gives CARRQLYQETQYF.

The chain employs TRBV19 and TRBJ2-3; possible D gene TRBD2, 6 bases. CDR1 LNHDA and CDR2 SQIVND come from the germline V gene (reference sequence). CDR3 length: 15 residues. V lost 4 bases and J 0 bases, leaving 11 bases between the germline ends. DNA of the CDR3: TGTGCCAGTAGTAGAGGGACTCCAAGCACAGATACGCAGTATTTT. This encodes CASSRGTPSTDTQYF.

V usage is TRBV5-1 and J usage is TRBJ2-7; weak D call: TRBD2 (5 bases). Trimming left V 2 bases short and J 1 base short, with 10 bases between. Germline V lookup: CDR1 SGHRS, CDR2 YFSETQ. CDR3 size: 14 residues. The CDR3 DNA reads as TGCGCCAGCAGCTTAGGGCGGGCTTCCTACGAGCAGTACTTC. Translated, it gives CASSLGRASYEQYF.